The 5 T cell receptor beta chains in this list originate from one sample, sequenced in a study of cytomegalovirus exposure and HLA in healthy donors. Sequencing used immunoSEQ multiplex PCR; TCRdb keeps in-frame clones, though not all of them. The table lists 130,000 or so clones, nearly 90% of them singletons. The sample taken for sequencing was PBMCs. These receptors came from a woman between 18 and 29 years old in good health and CMV-seronegative.

The chain couples TRBV7-9 to TRBJ1-5, with D hard to call. The CDR3 extends over 16 amino acids. The ends were cut back, 0 bases at V and 0 bases at J, with 9 bases in the middle. Germline CDR1 is SEHNR and CDR2 is FQNEAQ (reference sequence). CDR3 sequence (DNA): TGTGCCAGCAGCTTAGCCGGGGATTATAGCAATCAGCCCCAGCATTTT. Translated: CASSLAGDYSNQPQHF.

In its sample, this clone was seen once. The rearrangement uses TRBV2 and TRBJ1-6; 9 nucleotides agree with TRBD1. This CDR3 is built from 15 residues. V shed 6 bases and J 7 bases; nucleotides not matched to a gene: 7. The germline CDR1 and CDR2 sequences are SNHLY and FYNNEI. The CDR3 coding sequence is TGTGCCAGCAGCGCGGGACAGGGTCGGAATTCACCCCTCCACTTT. This translates into CASSAGQGRNSPLHF. The whole variable domain, filled in from reference TRBV2 and TRBJ1-6, reads EPEVTQTPSHQVTQMGQEVILRCVPISNHLYFYWYRQILGQKVEFLVSFYNNEISEKSEIFDDQFSVERPDGSNFTLKIRSTKLEDSAMYFCASSAGQGRNSPLHFGNGTRLTVT.

The chain uses TRBV2 and TRBJ1-1; no clear D gene. The germline V and J ends were trimmed by 7 bases and 0 bases, with 12 bases remaining between them. The germline V gene has CDR1 SNHLY and CDR2 FYNNEI. This CDR3 is 14 amino acids long. CDR3 sequence reads: CASIVPRLNTEAFF. The CDR3 DNA follows: TGTGCCAGCATCGTACCCAGGCTGAACACTGAAGCTTTCTTT.

This clone was recorded only once. The V gene is TRBV5-4, the J gene TRBJ2-2, with D perhaps matching TRBD2 (6 bases). V lost 4 bases and J 1 base, leaving 14 bases between the germline ends. Germline V lookup: CDR1 SGHNT, CDR2 YYREEE (reference sequence). CDR3 length: 16 residues. In nucleotides, the CDR3 is TGTGCCAGCAGCCTGGGGGGAGCTCAGAACACCGGGGAGCTGTTTTTT. Its protein product is CASSLGGAQNTGELFF.

The V gene is TRBV27, the J gene TRBJ2-1; a weak D match, TRBD1 (6 bases). Germline V gene data show CDR1 as MNHEY and CDR2 as SMNVEV (reference sequence). The CDR3 has 14 residues. The germline V and J ends were trimmed by 7 bases and 6 bases, with 16 bases remaining between them. The CDR3 loop reads CASTPGQLSNEQFF. In DNA, the CDR3 is TGTGCCAGCACTCCCGGACAGCTCAGCAATGAGCAGTTCTTC.